This TCR beta chain was observed in a study of CD8 T cells in Susac syndrome. About the study: When blood was drawn, patients with Susac syndrome were on intravenous immunoglobulin alone, on corticosteroids, or therapy-naive.

This clonotype was observed a single time. RNA in amounts of about 0.45 to 1 ug was reverse transcribed with random hexamers. TCRdb reprocessed the immunoSEQ multiplex PCR reads via MiXCR and lists one record per CDR3 protein. The sample holds 120,000 to 150,000 distinct CDR3 sequences, 95% seen once. Trimming stripped 3 bases from V and 2 bases from J, with 17 bases between. The CDR3 is 16 amino acids. CDR1 is DFQATT and CDR2 is SNEGSKA in the germline V gene (reference sequence). The sequenced material came from CD4+ T cells from PBMCs. The source of this sequence is a human donor with Susac syndrome. The chain uses TRBV20-1 and TRBJ2-1; possibly TRBD2 for D (6 bases). The CDR3 reads CSASVNLGGTYNEQFF. As DNA, the CDR3 is TGCAGTGCTAGTGTAAATTTGGGGGGAACCTACAATGAGCAGTTCTTC.